This is a list of T cell receptor beta chains from one sample in a study of early T cells in non-severe SARS-CoV-2 infection. TCRdb passed the 5' RACE reads through MiXCR, listing each CDR3 protein once. The profile shows approximately 69,000 distinct CDR3 sequences, roughly 10% of them singletons. The sample taken for sequencing was whole blood. Source of these receptors: an adult who was a healthcare worker with PCR-confirmed SARS-CoV-2 infection or an uninfected control (not recorded which). Both conserved end residues are part of each CDR3. Fields, in order: V gene, J gene, D gene, clone size, CDR3 DNA, CDR3 protein. D genes are given only for firm matches. The listing skips clone size in some rows; elsewhere it reads once, few, many or a size class.

TRBV7-2	TRBJ1-1	NA	NA	TGTGCCAGCAGCTTAGTACAGAACACTGAAGCTTTCTTT	CASSLVQNTEAFF
TRBV5-1	TRBJ2-1	TRBD2	many	TGCGCCAGCAGCCCCACCCGGGGGGCCTACAATGAGCAGTTCTTC	CASSPTRGAYNEQFF
TRBV27	TRBJ1-1	NA	many	TGTGCCAGCAGTCCCCGATCCCGAGGTGGTGCTTTCTTT	CASSPRSRGGAFF
TRBV12-3/TRBV12-4	TRBJ1-1	NA	NA	TGTGCCAGCAGATTTGGCCTAGGCACTGAAGCTTTCTTT	CASRFGLGTEAFF
TRBV4-1	TRBJ2-5	NA	many	TGCGCCAGCAGCCAAGATCGGGCCCTCCAAGAGACCCAGTACTTC	CASSQDRALQETQYF
TRBV11-2	TRBJ1-1	NA	few	TGTGCCAGCAGCTTAAGTAGCCGTGAAGCTTTCTTT	CASSLSSREAFF
TRBV21-1	TRBJ2-7	NA	many	TGTGCCAGCAGCAAATCAGGGTCCGGGGGCCCGTACGAGCAGTACTTC	CASSKSGSGGPYEQYF
TRBV20-1	TRBJ2-3	NA	few	TGCAGTGCTATCGTCAGTTCGCGCACAGATACGCAGTATTTT	CSAIVSSRTDTQYF
TRBV7-8	TRBJ2-3	NA	few	TGTGCCAGCAGCCTAGGCCACGGAGTAGATACGCAGTATTTT	CASSLGHGVDTQYF
TRBV7-9	TRBJ2-7	NA	NA	TGTGCCAGCAGCCGCGAACCGGGCCTGGCGTACGAGCAGTACTTC	CASSREPGLAYEQYF
TRBV7-9	TRBJ2-2	TRBD2	NA	TGTGCCGCGCAGAGCGGGAGCACCGGGGAGCTGTTTTTT	CAAQSGSTGELFF
TRBV18	TRBJ1-5	NA	NA	TGTGCCAGCTCACCACGGACAAATCAGCCCCAGCATTTT	CASSPRTNQPQHF
TRBV30	TRBJ2-7	NA	NA	TGTGCCCACACGAGGGGTAATGGGAACGAGCAGTACTTC	CAHTRGNGNEQYF
TRBV5-1	TRBJ2-4	TRBD2	many	TGCGCCAGCAGCATGGGCCGGGAGGACAACATTCAGTACTTC	CASSMGREDNIQYF
TRBV7-2	TRBJ2-3	TRBD2	few	TGTGCCAGCAGCTCCCGTCTAGCGGCCGGCACAGATACGCAGTATTTT	CASSSRLAAGTDTQYF
TRBV7-9	TRBJ2-7	NA	NA	TGTGCCAGCAGCTTCGCTGGCGAGCAGTACTTC	CASSFAGEQYF
TRBV7-2	TRBJ2-2	TRBD2	many	TGTGCCAGCAGCTTGGGATACGGGAGCGGGGACACCGGGGAGCTGTTTTTT	CASSLGYGSGDTGELFF
TRBV6-2/TRBV6-3	TRBJ2-1	TRBD2	many	TGTGCCAGCAGTTCCGAGATACTAGCGGGAGGCGGCAATGAGCAGTTCTTC	CASSSEILAGGGNEQFF
TRBV20-1	TRBJ1-1	NA	many	TGCCTAACCACCCCGGGACGTAACACTGAAGCTTTCTTT	CLTTPGRNTEAFF
TRBV9	TRBJ2-1	NA	NA	TGTGCCAGCAGCGTAGGTAGGCAGCCGGCATGCTTC	CASSVGRQPACF